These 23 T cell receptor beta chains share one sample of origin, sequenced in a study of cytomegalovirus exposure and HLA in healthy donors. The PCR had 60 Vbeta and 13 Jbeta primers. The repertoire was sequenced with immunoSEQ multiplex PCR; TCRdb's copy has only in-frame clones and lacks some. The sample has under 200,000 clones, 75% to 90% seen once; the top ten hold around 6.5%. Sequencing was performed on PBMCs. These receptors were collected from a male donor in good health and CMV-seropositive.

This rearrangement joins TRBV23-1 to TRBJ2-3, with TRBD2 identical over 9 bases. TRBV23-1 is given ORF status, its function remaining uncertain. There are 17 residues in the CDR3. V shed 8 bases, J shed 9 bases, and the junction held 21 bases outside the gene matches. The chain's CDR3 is CASPIKPWTSESRTQYF. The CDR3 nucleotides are TGCGCCAGCCCCATAAAGCCATGGACTAGCGAGTCTAGGACGCAGTATTTT.

In DNA, the CDR3 is TGTGCCAGCAGCGGACAGGGTTTGGGCGGTGAGCAGTTCTTC. It specifies CASSGQGLGGEQFF. This rearrangement joins TRBV2 to TRBJ2-1, with 8 bases that match TRBD1. J lost 9 bases, V lost 6 bases, and 10 bases had no gene match. The V gene's germline CDR1 is SNHLY and CDR2 FYNNEI. The CDR3 has 14 amino acids.

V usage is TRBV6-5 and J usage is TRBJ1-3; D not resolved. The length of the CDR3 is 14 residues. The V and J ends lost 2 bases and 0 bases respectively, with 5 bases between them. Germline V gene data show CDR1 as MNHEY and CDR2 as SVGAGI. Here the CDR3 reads CASSYQASGNTIYF. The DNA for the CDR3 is TGTGCCAGCAGTTACCAGGCCTCTGGAAACACCATATATTTT.

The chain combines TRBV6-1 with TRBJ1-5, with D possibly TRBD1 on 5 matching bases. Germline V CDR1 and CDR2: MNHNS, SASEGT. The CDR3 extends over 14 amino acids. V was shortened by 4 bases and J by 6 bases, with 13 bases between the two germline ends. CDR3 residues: CASSGLQGGQPQHF. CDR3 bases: TGTGCCAGCAGTGGTTTGCAGGGCGGTCAGCCCCAGCATTTT.

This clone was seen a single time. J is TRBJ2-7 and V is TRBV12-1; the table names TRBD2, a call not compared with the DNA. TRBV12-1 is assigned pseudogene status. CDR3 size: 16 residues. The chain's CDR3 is CASSRPPSGSGYEQYF. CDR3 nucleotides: TGTGCCAGCAGCCGTCCGCCTAGCGGGAGCGGCTACGAGCAGTACTTC.

The CDR3 loop is CASSIRTGPYGYTF. CDR3 nucleotides: TGTGCCAGCAGCATTAGGACAGGACCATATGGCTACACCTTC. The chain is built from TRBV5-6 and TRBJ1-2, with 7 bases lining up with TRBD1. The V gene's germline CDR1 is SGHDT and CDR2 YYEEEE. The CDR3 runs to 14 residues. The ends lost 4 bases at V and 5 bases at J; junction bases unmatched: 8.

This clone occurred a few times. CDR3 coding DNA: TGTGCCAGCAGCCACTACAGGGACACTGAAGCTTTCTTT. Its translation: CASSHYRDTEAFF. V is TRBV11-3 and J is TRBJ1-1; a possible D gene is TRBD1 (6 bases). V was pared by 5 bases and J by 3 bases, with 10 bases between. The CDR3 runs to 13 residues. From germline, CDR1 is SGHNT and CDR2 YENEEA.

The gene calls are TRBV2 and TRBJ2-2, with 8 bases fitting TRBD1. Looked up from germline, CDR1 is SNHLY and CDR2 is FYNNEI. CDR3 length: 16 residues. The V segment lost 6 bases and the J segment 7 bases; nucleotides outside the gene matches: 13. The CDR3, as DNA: TGTGCCAGCAGCAGTCTCGACAGGGGAGGTCACGGGGAGCTGTTTTTT. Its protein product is CASSSLDRGGHGELFF.

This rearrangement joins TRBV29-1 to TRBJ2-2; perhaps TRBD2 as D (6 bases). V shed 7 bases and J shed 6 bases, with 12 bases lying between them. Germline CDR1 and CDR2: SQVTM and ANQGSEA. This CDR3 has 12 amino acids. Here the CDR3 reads CSASRGSGELFF. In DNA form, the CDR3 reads TGCAGCGCAAGCCGGGGGTCCGGGGAGCTGTTTTTT.

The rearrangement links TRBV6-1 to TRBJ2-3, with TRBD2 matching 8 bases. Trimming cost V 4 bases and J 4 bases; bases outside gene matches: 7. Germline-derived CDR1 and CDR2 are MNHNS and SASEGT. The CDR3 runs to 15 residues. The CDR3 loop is CASSGFAGGADTQYF. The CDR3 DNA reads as TGTGCCAGCAGTGGCTTCGCGGGGGGCGCAGATACGCAGTATTTT.

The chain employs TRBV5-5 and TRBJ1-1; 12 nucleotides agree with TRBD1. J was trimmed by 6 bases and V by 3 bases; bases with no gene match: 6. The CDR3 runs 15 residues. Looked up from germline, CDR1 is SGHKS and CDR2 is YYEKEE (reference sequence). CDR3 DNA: TGTGCCAGCAGCTCGTACCGGGACAGGGGGCCTGAAGCTTTCTTT. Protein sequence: CASSSYRDRGPEAFF.

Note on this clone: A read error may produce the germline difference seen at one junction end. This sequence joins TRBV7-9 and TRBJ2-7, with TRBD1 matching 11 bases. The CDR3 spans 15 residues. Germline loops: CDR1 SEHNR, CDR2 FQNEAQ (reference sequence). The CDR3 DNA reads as TGTTCCAGCAGCTTATCAGGGACAGGGGGCTACGAGCAGTACTTC. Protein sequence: CSSSLSGTGGYEQYF.

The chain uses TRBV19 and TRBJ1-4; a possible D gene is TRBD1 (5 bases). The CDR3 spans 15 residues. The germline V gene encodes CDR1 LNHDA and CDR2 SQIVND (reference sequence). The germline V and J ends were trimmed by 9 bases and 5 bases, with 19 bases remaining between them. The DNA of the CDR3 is TGTGCCAGGGTGGGGTGCAGGGCACGGAATGAAAAACTGTTTTTT. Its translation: CARVGCRARNEKLFF.

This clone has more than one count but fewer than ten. The CDR3 DNA reads as TGCGCCAGCAGCCAAGATCTCCTAGGGGCCTACGAGCAGTACTTC. It yields the protein CASSQDLLGAYEQYF. V usage is TRBV4-3 and J usage is TRBJ2-7, with D perhaps TRBD1 (5 bases). The germline gives CDR1 LGHNA, CDR2 YSLEER. Trimming left V 0 bases short and J 2 bases short, with 11 bases between. The CDR3 runs 15 residues.

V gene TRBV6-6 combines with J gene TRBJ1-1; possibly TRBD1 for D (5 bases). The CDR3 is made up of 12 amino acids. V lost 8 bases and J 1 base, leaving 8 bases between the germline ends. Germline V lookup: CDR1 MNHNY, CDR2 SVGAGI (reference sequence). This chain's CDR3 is CASRDWNTEAFF. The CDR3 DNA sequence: TGTGCCAGCCGGGACTGGAACACTGAAGCTTTCTTT.

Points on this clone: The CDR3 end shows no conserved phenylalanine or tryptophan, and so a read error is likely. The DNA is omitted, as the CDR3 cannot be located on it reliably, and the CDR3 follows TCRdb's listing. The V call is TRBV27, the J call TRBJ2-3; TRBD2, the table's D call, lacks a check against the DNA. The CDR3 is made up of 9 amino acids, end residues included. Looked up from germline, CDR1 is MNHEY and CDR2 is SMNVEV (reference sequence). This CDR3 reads CASSRAGDV.

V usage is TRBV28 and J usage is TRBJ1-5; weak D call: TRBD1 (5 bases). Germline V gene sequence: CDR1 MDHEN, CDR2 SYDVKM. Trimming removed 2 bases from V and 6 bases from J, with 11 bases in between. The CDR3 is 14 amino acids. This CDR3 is CASSLPQVVQPQHF. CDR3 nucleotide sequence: TGTGCCAGCAGTTTACCACAGGTCGTTCAGCCCCAGCATTTT.

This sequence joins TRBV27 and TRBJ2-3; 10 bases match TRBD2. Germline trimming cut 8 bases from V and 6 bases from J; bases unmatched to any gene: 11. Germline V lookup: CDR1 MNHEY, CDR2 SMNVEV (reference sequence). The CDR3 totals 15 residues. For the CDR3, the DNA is TGTGCCAGCGAACCAGCGGGAGGGCCAGGGGATACGCAGTATTTT. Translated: CASEPAGGPGDTQYF.

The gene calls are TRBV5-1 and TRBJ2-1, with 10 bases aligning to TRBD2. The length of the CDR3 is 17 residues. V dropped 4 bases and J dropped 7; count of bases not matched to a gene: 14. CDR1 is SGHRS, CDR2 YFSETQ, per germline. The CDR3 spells CASSPMLAGAGSNEQFF. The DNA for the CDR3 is TGCGCCAGCAGCCCGATGCTAGCGGGAGCTGGATCGAATGAGCAGTTCTTC.

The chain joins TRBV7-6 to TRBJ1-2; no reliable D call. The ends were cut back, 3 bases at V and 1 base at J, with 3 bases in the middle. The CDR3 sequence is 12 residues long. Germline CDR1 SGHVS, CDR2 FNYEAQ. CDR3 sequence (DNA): TGTGCCAGCAGCTTCAGTAACTATGGCTACACCTTC. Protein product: CASSFSNYGYTF. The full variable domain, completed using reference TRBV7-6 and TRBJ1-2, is GAGVSQSPRYKVTKRGQDVALRCDPISGHVSLYWYRQALGQGPEFLTYFNYEAQQDKSGLPNDRFSAERPEGSISTLTIQRTEQRDSAMYRCASSFSNYGYTFGSGTRLTVV.

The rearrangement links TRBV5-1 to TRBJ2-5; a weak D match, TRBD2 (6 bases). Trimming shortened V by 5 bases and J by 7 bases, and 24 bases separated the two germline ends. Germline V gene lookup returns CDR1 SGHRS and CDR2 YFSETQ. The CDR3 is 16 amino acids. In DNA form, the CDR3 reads TGCGCCAGCAGGGCCGGGGCTAACCATTTGGGGGGGACCCAGTACTTC. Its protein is CASRAGANHLGGTQYF.

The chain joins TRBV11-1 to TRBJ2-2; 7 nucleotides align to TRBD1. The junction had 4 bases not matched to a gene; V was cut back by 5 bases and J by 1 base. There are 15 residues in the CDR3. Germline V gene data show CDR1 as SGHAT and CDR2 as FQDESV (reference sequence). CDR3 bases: TGTGCCAGCAGCCCCCGGACAGGGAACACCGGGGAGCTGTTTTTT. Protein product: CASSPRTGNTGELFF.

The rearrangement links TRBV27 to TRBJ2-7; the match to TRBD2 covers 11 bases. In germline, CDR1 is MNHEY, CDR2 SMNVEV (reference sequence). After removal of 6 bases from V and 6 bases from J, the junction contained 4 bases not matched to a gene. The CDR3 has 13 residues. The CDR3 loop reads CASRTSGSAEQYF. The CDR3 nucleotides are TGTGCCAGCAGAACTAGCGGGAGTGCCGAGCAGTACTTC.